The 25 T cell receptor beta chains presented below share a single source sample, sequenced in a study of T cells in Graves' hyperthyroidism and ophthalmopathy. Amplified regions were TCR beta CDR3 sequences from RNA transcripts. A set of HTBI primers served as the primers for a first-round RT-PCR of the TCR CDR3. TCRdb redid the calling of the multiplex PCR reads with MiXCR, one entry per CDR3 protein. The table has 350,000 to 400,000 distinct CDR3 sequences, over 15% seen once. Sample: blood. The receptors were sampled from a woman aged 18 to 35 with Graves' hyperthyroidism.

This clonotype showed up many times. Written as DNA, the CDR3 is TGTGCCAGCAGTTCCGAGGGTGGCGGGTTCTACGAGCAGTACTTC. It translates to CASSSEGGGFYEQYF. J is TRBJ2-7 and V is TRBV27; tentative D call: TRBD2 (5 bases). The V end lost 4 bases, the J end lost 3 bases, and 16 bases lay between the germline ends. This CDR3 has 15 residues. Germline CDR1 and CDR2: MNHEY and SMNVEV (reference sequence).

This clonotype was seen at least ten times. The chain links TRBV11-3 to TRBJ1-1; D is unclear. Trimming removed 5 bases from V and 1 base from J, with 8 bases in between. This CDR3 is built from 13 residues. Germline CDR1 is SGHNT and CDR2 is YENEEA. The CDR3 coding sequence is TGTGCCAGCAGCCCAGGTCCGAACACTGAAGCTTTCTTT. This codes for CASSPGPNTEAFF.

The chain uses TRBV18 and TRBJ1-1; no definite D call. V was clipped by 6 bases and J by 5 bases, with 19 bases between them. From germline, CDR1 is KGHSH and CDR2 LQKENI. This CDR3 has 15 amino acids. CDR3 region: CASSLLADQRTEAFF. The CDR3, as DNA: TGTGCCAGCTCCCTCCTGGCCGATCAGAGGACTGAAGCTTTCTTT.

This clonotype was detected ten times or more. The chain employs TRBV12-3 or TRBV12-4 and TRBJ1-1; D ambiguous. The ends were cut back, 7 bases at V and 4 bases at J, with 13 bases in the middle. The CDR3 has 13 residues. The CDR3 coding sequence is TGTGCCAGCACCCCTATGGGGAGCACTGAAGCTTTCTTT. Translated, it gives CASTPMGSTEAFF.

This clonotype was observed at least ten times. The J gene is TRBJ2-5, the V gene TRBV12-3 or TRBV12-4, with 15 nucleotides matching TRBD2. V lost 7 bases to trimming and J lost 5 bases; unmatched junction nucleotides: 8. The CDR3 loop spans 16 amino acids. The CDR3 DNA reads TGTGCCAGCACCACCAGGACTAGCGGGGGGGAGGAGACCCAGTACTTC. Amino acid sequence: CASTTRTSGGEETQYF.

At least ten counts were recorded for this clonotype. The CDR3 here is CASSPGQDNSPLHF. CDR3 DNA sequence: TGTGCCAGCAGCCCGGGACAAGATAATTCACCCCTCCACTTT. The chain carries TRBV7-9 and TRBJ1-6, with D maybe TRBD1 (6 bases). The CDR3 covers 14 residues. Germline V lookup: CDR1 SEHNR, CDR2 FQNEAQ (reference sequence). The ends were cut back, 5 bases at V and 5 bases at J, with 10 bases in the middle.

This clonotype was seen repeatedly, ten times or more. The chain uses TRBV6-2 or TRBV6-3 and TRBJ1-1, with a tentative D call TRBD1 (5 bases). The CDR3 has 16 amino acids. Deletions cut 3 bases from V and 5 bases from J, with 19 bases between. CDR1 and CDR2 (germline): MNHEY, SVGEGT. The CDR3, as DNA: TGTGCCAGCAGTTATGATAGGGGTTTCTGGGGTACTGAAGCTTTCTTT. The encoded protein is CASSYDRGFWGTEAFF.

The J gene is TRBJ2-7, the V gene TRBV12-3 or TRBV12-4; TRBD1 is a possible D gene (6 bases). The V and J ends lost 4 bases and 3 bases respectively, with 13 bases between them. The CDR3 extends over 14 amino acids. CDR3 coding DNA: TGTGCCAGCAGTTCAACAGGGTTGAACTACGAGCAGTACTTC. This encodes CASSSTGLNYEQYF.

This clonotype was recorded at least ten times. Compared with germline, one end of the junction differs, possibly owing to a read error. The chain couples TRBV4-1 to TRBJ2-7; no clear D gene. CDR3 length: 12 amino acids. Germline values: CDR1 MGHRA, CDR2 YSYEKL. The CDR3 spells CASSQDSYEQYF. CDR3 nucleotide sequence: TGTGCCAGCAGCCAGGACTCCTACGAGCAGTACTTC.

This sequence joins TRBV6-1 and TRBJ1-5; TRBD1 is a possible D gene (6 bases). V lost 6 bases, J lost 3 bases, and 15 bases lay in between. CDR1 MNHNS and CDR2 SASEGT come from the germline V gene. The CDR3 totals 15 residues. The CDR3, as DNA: TGTGCCAGCAGCCCCCAGACAGGCCACAATCAGCCCCAGCATTTT. This sequence encodes CASSPQTGHNQPQHF.

There are a few counts of this clonotype. The genes are TRBV20-1 and TRBJ1-6; no firm D call. Trimming shortened V by 0 bases and J by 8 bases, and 2 bases separated the two germline ends. CDR1 is DFQATT, CDR2 SNEGSKA, per germline (reference sequence). This CDR3 region has 11 residues. CDR3 sequence: CSAREDSPLHF. The CDR3 coding sequence is TGCAGTGCTAGAGAGGATTCACCCCTCCACTTT.

This clonotype was seen ten or more times. This chain connects TRBV12-3 or TRBV12-4 to TRBJ2-5, with D tentatively TRBD2 (5 bases). The CDR3 runs to 13 residues. The V gene lost 3 bases and the J gene lost 10 bases, with 15 bases spanning the gap. CDR3 sequence reads: CASSFGGIRDQYF. Written as DNA, the CDR3 is TGTGCCAGCAGTTTTGGCGGCATTCGGGACCAGTACTTC.

V gene TRBV6-1 combines with J gene TRBJ1-1; no clear D. Trimming took 4 bases from V and 6 from J, leaving 9 bases between them. In germline, CDR1 is MNHNS, CDR2 SASEGT. This CDR3 has 12 residues. The CDR3 reads CASSVPTPEAFF. CDR3 DNA sequence: TGTGCCAGCAGTGTTCCGACCCCTGAAGCTTTCTTT.

At least ten counts were recorded for this clonotype. As DNA, the CDR3 is TGTGCCAGCGGGATCAGGGGAAGAAACACCATATATTTT. Translating it yields CASGIRGRNTIYF. V is TRBV25-1 and J is TRBJ1-3, with D maybe TRBD1 (6 bases). The CDR3 has 13 residues. The V end lost 8 bases, the J end lost 5 bases, and 13 bases lay between the germline ends. The germline CDR1 and CDR2 sequences are MGHDK and SYGVNS.

At least ten counts were recorded for this clonotype. The chain employs TRBV5-1 and TRBJ2-7; D may be TRBD1 (7 bases). Trimming cost V 0 bases and J 5 bases, with 12 bases left between them. Germline CDR1 is SGHRS and CDR2 is YFSETQ. The CDR3 length is 14 residues. The chain's CDR3 is CASSLVGGGNEQYF. The CDR3 bases are TGCGCCAGCAGCTTGGTTGGAGGGGGCAACGAGCAGTACTTC.

With respect to this clonotype: The germline gene is not matched at one end of the junction; a read error may be the cause. The CDR3 bases are TGCAGTGCTCAACCGGGGGGAACGTACTATGGTTACACCTTC. This gives the protein CSAQPGGTYYGYTF. The chain carries TRBV20-1 and TRBJ1-2; D possibly corresponds to TRBD1 (5 bases). The CDR3 sequence is 14 residues long. Germline V gene lookup returns CDR1 DFQATT and CDR2 SNEGSKA (reference sequence).

This clonotype was seen ten or more times. The chain employs TRBV29-1 and TRBJ2-7; TRBD2 aligns across 7 bases. The CDR3 covers 13 residues. Trimming took 0 bases from V and 9 from J; bases not matched to a gene: 8. Germline CDR1 reads SQVTM; CDR2 reads ANQGSEA. In DNA form, the CDR3 reads TGCAGCGTTGAAGATTCGTTCCAGCGGGGGCAGTACTTC. This codes for CSVEDSFQRGQYF.

This clonotype has at least ten counts. The chain combines TRBV12-5 with TRBJ1-1; 7 positions match TRBD1. This CDR3 spans 15 amino acids. V lost 7 bases, J lost 5 bases, and 13 bases stayed unmatched. The germline gives CDR1 LGHNT, CDR2 FRNRAP. DNA for the CDR3: TGTGCTAGTGCCCCCCTAGGACAGGAAGGTACTGAAGCTTTCTTT. The encoded protein is CASAPLGQEGTEAFF.

The sample holds many counts of this clonotype. The chain uses TRBV30 and TRBJ1-1; no firm D call. Trimming shortened V by 4 bases and J by 1 base, and 4 bases separated the two germline ends. The CDR3 extends over 11 amino acids. Germline CDR1 and CDR2: GTSNPN and SVGIG (reference sequence). The DNA of the CDR3 is TGTGCCTGGAAGTCGAACACTGAAGCTTTCTTT. Translating it yields CAWKSNTEAFF.

This clonotype was seen many times. This rearrangement joins TRBV2 to TRBJ2-7, with 8 bases that match TRBD1. From germline, CDR1 is SNHLY and CDR2 FYNNEI. The CDR3 totals 13 residues. The V gene end was trimmed by 5 bases and the J gene end by 5 bases; junction bases not matched to a gene: 5. The CDR3 here is CASSFGQGNEQYF. The CDR3 DNA is TGTGCCAGCAGTTTCGGACAGGGAAACGAGCAGTACTTC. Complete variable domain (other parts from reference TRBV2 and TRBJ2-7): EPEVTQTPSHQVTQMGQEVILRCVPISNHLYFYWYRQILGQKVEFLVSFYNNEISEKSEIFDDQFSVERPDGSNFTLKIRSTKLEDSAMYFCASSFGQGNEQYFGPGTRLTVT.

This clonotype has ten or more counts. The chain links TRBV5-1 to TRBJ1-3; possible D gene TRBD1, 6 bases. The V end was cut by 0 bases, the J end by 2 bases, with 12 bases between. The CDR3 consists of 16 residues. Germline CDR1 reads SGHRS; CDR2 reads YFSETQ. The CDR3 loop is CASSLEVGAAGNTIYF. Written as DNA, the CDR3 is TGCGCCAGCAGCTTGGAGGTGGGGGCGGCTGGAAACACCATATATTTT. Looking up the rest from reference TRBV5-1 and TRBJ1-3 gives the full variable domain: KAGVTQTPRYLIKTRGQQVTLSCSPISGHRSVSWYQQTPGQGLQFLFEYFSETQRNKGNFPGRFSGRQFSNSRSEMNVSTLELGDSALYLCASSLEVGAAGNTIYFGEGSWLTVV.

This clonotype was seen repeatedly, ten times or more. The chain combines TRBV30 with TRBJ2-5, with D hard to call. CDR3 size: 13 residues. CDR1 is GTSNPN and CDR2 is SVGIG in the germline V gene (reference sequence). The V gene lost 4 bases and the J gene lost 5 bases, with 14 bases spanning the gap. CDR3 DNA sequence: TGTGCCTGGATACCCGGCGCGAGCGAGACCCAGTACTTC. Encoded protein: CAWIPGASETQYF.

This clonotype was counted many times. This chain uses TRBV7-9 with TRBJ1-3; 8 bases map to TRBD1. Germline-derived CDR1 and CDR2 are SEHNR and FQNEAQ (reference sequence). The CDR3 consists of 16 residues. J gave up 0 bases and V 3 bases, and 4 bases lay outside the gene matches. The CDR3, as DNA: TGTGCCAGCAGCTTCGACAGGGGTAACTCTGGAAACACCATATATTTT. Encoded protein: CASSFDRGNSGNTIYF. The full variable domain, its missing parts supplied by reference TRBV7-9 and TRBJ1-3, is DTGVSQNPRHKITKRGQNVTFRCDPISEHNRLYWYRQTLGQGPEFLTYFQNEAQLEKSRLLSDRFSAERPKGSFSTLEIQRTEQGDSAMYLCASSFDRGNSGNTIYFGEGSWLTVV.

This clonotype appeared many times. V is TRBV30 and J is TRBJ1-3; D possibly corresponds to TRBD1 (5 bases). The CDR3 covers 14 residues. Germline V gives CDR1 GTSNPN, CDR2 SVGIG (reference sequence). The V and J ends lost 2 bases and 0 bases respectively, with 8 bases between them. CDR3 nucleotide sequence: TGTGCCTGGAGTCCGGGGGGCTCTGGAAACACCATATATTTT. Residues: CAWSPGGSGNTIYF.

This chain links TRBV12-3 or TRBV12-4 with TRBJ1-5; D remains unclear. This CDR3 is 13 amino acids long. Trimming removed 3 bases from V and 2 bases from J, with 5 bases in between. The CDR3 spells CASSLTRNQPQHF. The CDR3 DNA sequence: TGTGCCAGCAGTTTGACTCGCAATCAGCCCCAGCATTTT.